This T cell receptor beta chain was sequenced during a study of T cell responses to AZD1222 COVID-19 vaccine. At the level of the study: Some second doses came at about 4 weeks and others at about 12 weeks; these were pooled.

General study findings and limits: Spike-specific TCR breadth and depth grew following two AZD1222 doses. Researchers report vaccine-associated CD4 TCRs spanning spike, with dominance at 160-218 and 743-854.

The table came from immunoSEQ multiplex PCR; TCRdb's copy has only in-frame clones and leaves some out. Seen here are 150,000 to 200,000 clones, about 93% observed once, and the top ten hold approximately 0.64%. V lost 8 bases, J lost 7 bases, and 9 bases lay in between. Germline CDR1 is MDHEN and CDR2 is SYDVKM. The CDR3 is made up of 11 amino acids. In the case of this clone: What it binds is not known.

The rearrangement uses TRBV28 and TRBJ1-5; D is ambiguous. The sample in question was peripheral blood, obtained on day 0 of AZD1222 vaccination. The receptor was isolated from an adult in good health. The CDR3 protein is CASGPLQPQHF. For the CDR3, the DNA is TGTGCCAGCGGCCCACTACAGCCCCAGCATTTT.